This is a list of T cell receptor beta chains from one sample in a study of cytomegalovirus exposure and HLA in healthy donors. Profiling relied on immunoSEQ multiplex PCR, and the TCRdb table lists in-frame clones only, not all of them. The data contain 100,000 to 140,000 clones, approximately 76% of them seen just once; the ten biggest clones take up around 2.1%. Sequences were obtained from PBMCs. The receptors originated from a man between 18 and 29 years old in good health and CMV-seronegative. CDR3s include the opening cysteine and the closing phenylalanine or tryptophan. A D gene is named only where the DNA matches it firmly. Clone size, where shown, is once, few, many, or a class for clones that have expanded.

D gene,J gene,clone size,V gene,CDR3 DNA,CDR3 protein
TRBD2,TRBJ2-1,-,TRBV7-2,TGTGCCAGCAGCTTAGATCCTAGCGGGCGTTACAATGAGCAGTTCTTC,CASSLDPSGRYNEQFF
-,TRBJ2-3,-,TRBV7-9,TGTGCCAGCAGCCCCCGCCCGAGAGATACGCAGTATTTT,CASSPRPRDTQYF
-,TRBJ1-2,-,TRBV6-6,TGTGCCAGCAGTTACAGCTCGCCTTACTATGGCTACACCTTC,CASSYSSPYYGYTF
-,TRBJ1-1,few,TRBV6-6,TGTGCCAGCAGTTCAGGGGAAGCTGAAGCTTTCTTT,CASSSGEAEAFF
-,TRBJ1-2,-,TRBV15,TGTGCCACCAGCATCCGGCCTACAGGGAACTATGGCTACACCTTC,CATSIRPTGNYGYTF
TRBD1,TRBJ1-1,-,TRBV10-1,TGCGCCAGCAACTTGACAGGGCGCGTGGCTGAAGCTTTCTTT,CASNLTGRVAEAFF
-,TRBJ1-4,-,TRBV2,TGTGCCAGCAGTGGTACAGGGCCCGAAAAACTGTTTTTT,CASSGTGPEKLFF
-,TRBJ1-1,few,TRBV27,TGTGCCAGCAGTCCCCGGGTACGACAGGCGAACACTGAAGCTTTCTTT,CASSPRVRQANTEAFF
-,TRBJ1-2,few,TRBV6-5,TGTGCCAGCAGTTACCCCATAGGTTCGAAGACGGAGTACACCTTC,CASSYPIGSKTEYTF
-,TRBJ2-1,-,TRBV5-1,TGCGCCAGCAGCTTCTCCGGACAGTCCCTCAATGAGCAGTTCTTC,CASSFSGQSLNEQFF
-,TRBJ2-7,-,TRBV6-1,TGTGCCACCAGGGGGGGAAGCTCCTACGAGCAGTACTTC,CATRGGSSYEQYF
TRBD2,TRBJ2-2,-,TRBV28,TGTGCCAGCATGCTAGCGGGGAGTGGAACCGGGGAGCTGTTTTTT,CASMLAGSGTGELFF
-,TRBJ1-5,few,TRBV6-1,TGTGCCAGCAGTCAAAATCAGCCCCAGCATTTT,CASSQNQPQHF
TRBD1,TRBJ2-5,-,TRBV5-1,TGCGCCAGCAGCTTGGGGGACAGGCGACCTTCTCAAGAGACCCAGTACTTC,CASSLGDRRPSQETQYF
-,TRBJ2-5,-,TRBV21-1,TGTGCCAGCAGCACCGCCTCTAACAGGGGGCGAGAGACCCAGTACTTC,CASSTASNRGRETQYF
-,TRBJ1-1,-,TRBV19,TGTGCCAGTAGTATAATCGGGGTTACTGAAGCTTTCTTT,CASSIIGVTEAFF
TRBD1,TRBJ2-1,-,TRBV6-1,TGTGCCAGCTACCGGGACAGGGATGTGAATGAGCAGTTCTTC,CASYRDRDVNEQFF
TRBD2,TRBJ2-3,-,TRBV6-4,TGTGCCAGACAGACCGGGACTAGCGGGGGGGCCAGAGATACGCAGTATTTT,CARQTGTSGGARDTQYF
TRBD2,TRBJ2-1,-,TRBV5-6,TGTGCCAGCAGGCAATACCGGGGGGAACCGACCAATGAGCAGTTCTTC,CASRQYRGEPTNEQFF
-,TRBJ1-1,-,TRBV20-1,TGCAGTGCAAGGGAGGGGCTTGAAGCTTTCTTT,CSAREGLEAFF
TRBD2,TRBJ2-3,once,TRBV6-1,TGTGCCAGCAGTGTAGTAGCGGGGGGCACAGATACGCAGTATTTT,CASSVVAGGTDTQYF
-,TRBJ1-3,-,TRBV5-1,TGCGCCAGCAGCCCCGCCGGGACAAATTTGGGAAACACCATATATTTT,CASSPAGTNLGNTIYF
TRBD1,TRBJ1-4,-,TRBV29-1,TGCAGCGGGAGACAGGGGGATGAAAAACTGTTTTTT,CSGRQGDEKLFF
-,TRBJ2-7,once,TRBV5-1,TGCGCCAGCAGCGTAACTTTAGGAGGGTACCACGAGCAGTACTTC,CASSVTLGGYHEQYF
-,TRBJ1-2,few,TRBV29-1,TGCAGCGTGGCTACCCTCGGGGGCTACACCTTC,CSVATLGGYTF
-,TRBJ2-2,few,TRBV5-1,TGCGCCAGCAGCGCGGACACTTACACCGGGGAGCTGTTTTTT,CASSADTYTGELFF
-,TRBJ1-2,-,TRBV7-2,TGTGCCAGCATGGGTCCCGACGCGGGCTACCCCTTC,CASMGPDAGYPF
-,TRBJ1-2,-,TRBV10-3,TGTGCCATCAGTGAGTCGGAACAGGGAAGTAGGGCTGGCTACACCTTC,CAISESEQGSRAGYTF
-,TRBJ2-7,-,TRBV6-5,TGTGCCAGCCGGGGGTCCTTGTACGAGCAGTACTTC,CASRGSLYEQYF
TRBD2,TRBJ2-5,-,TRBV15,TGTGCCACCAGCAAGCCTAGCGGGGGGGGCCAAGAGACCCAGTACTTC,CATSKPSGGGQETQYF
-,TRBJ1-1,-,TRBV9,TGTGCCAGCAGCGAGACGGACTCCCATCCCTGGGCTTTCTTT,CASSETDSHPWAFF
-,TRBJ1-5,-,TRBV19,TGTGCCAGTAGTATTTCCGGGTCGTTCGGCAATCAGCCCCAGCATTTT,CASSISGSFGNQPQHF
TRBD2,TRBJ2-2,-,TRBV4-3,TGCGCCAGCAGCCAAGATCTGGGGGGAGGGTTAGGCACCGGGGAGCTGTTTTTT,CASSQDLGGGLGTGELFF
-,TRBJ2-7,many,TRBV4-2,TGTGCCAGCAGCCAAGATTCGGAGGTCCACGAGCAGTACTTC,CASSQDSEVHEQYF
-,TRBJ2-7,-,TRBV15,TGTGCCACCAGCAGGAGGGGCGGACAGAGCTCCTACGAGCAGTACTTC,CATSRRGGQSSYEQYF
TRBD1,TRBJ1-2,-,TRBV9,TGTGCCAGCAGCGCAGGGGGAGGCTACACCTTC,CASSAGGGYTF
-,TRBJ2-2,-,TRBV9,TGTGCCAGCACGGAGGGTAAGACCGGGGAGCTGTTTTTT,CASTEGKTGELFF
-,TRBJ2-5,once,TRBV5-1,TGCGCCAGCAGCGCGTTGGAGACCCAGTACTTC,CASSALETQYF
-,TRBJ2-3,-,TRBV7-2,TGTGCCAGCAGCTCGGTAGCCCTACCCCCAGATACGCAGTATTTT,CASSSVALPPDTQYF
TRBD1,TRBJ1-2,few,TRBV14,TGTGCCAGCAGCCAAGGACAGGGAGCTAACTATGGCTACACCTTC,CASSQGQGANYGYTF
-,TRBJ2-1,-,TRBV2,TGTGCCAGCAGTGAAGGTAGGGCGGGTGAGCAGTTCTTC,CASSEGRAGEQFF
TRBD2,TRBJ2-2,-,TRBV28,TGTGCCAGCAGACCTAGCGGGGGGGCCGGGGAGCTGTTTTTT,CASRPSGGAGELFF
-,TRBJ2-3,few,TRBV6-5,TGTGCCGCCTCGAGGGCAGCGTCGGTAGATACGCAGTATTTT,CAASRAASVDTQYF
TRBD1,TRBJ2-7,-,TRBV27,TGTGCCAGCAGTACCGCCCTCGGACAGGGTATCTACGAGCAGTACTTC,CASSTALGQGIYEQYF
TRBD1,TRBJ2-2,-,TRBV4-3,TGCGCCAGCAGCCAAGATGGACAGGTTAGGGGGGAGCTGTTTTTT,CASSQDGQVRGELFF
TRBD1,TRBJ2-3,-,TRBV6-5,TGTGCCAGCAGTGGAGGGACAGGGAGCACAGATACGCAGTATTTT,CASSGGTGSTDTQYF
-,TRBJ2-1,-,TRBV9,TGTGCCAGCAGCGTAGCTTCATCTACTAATGAGCAGTTCTTC,CASSVASSTNEQFF
TRBD1,TRBJ1-2,-,TRBV19,TGTGCCAGTAGTTCAGGGACAGGGGGACGGAATGGCTACACCTTC,CASSSGTGGRNGYTF